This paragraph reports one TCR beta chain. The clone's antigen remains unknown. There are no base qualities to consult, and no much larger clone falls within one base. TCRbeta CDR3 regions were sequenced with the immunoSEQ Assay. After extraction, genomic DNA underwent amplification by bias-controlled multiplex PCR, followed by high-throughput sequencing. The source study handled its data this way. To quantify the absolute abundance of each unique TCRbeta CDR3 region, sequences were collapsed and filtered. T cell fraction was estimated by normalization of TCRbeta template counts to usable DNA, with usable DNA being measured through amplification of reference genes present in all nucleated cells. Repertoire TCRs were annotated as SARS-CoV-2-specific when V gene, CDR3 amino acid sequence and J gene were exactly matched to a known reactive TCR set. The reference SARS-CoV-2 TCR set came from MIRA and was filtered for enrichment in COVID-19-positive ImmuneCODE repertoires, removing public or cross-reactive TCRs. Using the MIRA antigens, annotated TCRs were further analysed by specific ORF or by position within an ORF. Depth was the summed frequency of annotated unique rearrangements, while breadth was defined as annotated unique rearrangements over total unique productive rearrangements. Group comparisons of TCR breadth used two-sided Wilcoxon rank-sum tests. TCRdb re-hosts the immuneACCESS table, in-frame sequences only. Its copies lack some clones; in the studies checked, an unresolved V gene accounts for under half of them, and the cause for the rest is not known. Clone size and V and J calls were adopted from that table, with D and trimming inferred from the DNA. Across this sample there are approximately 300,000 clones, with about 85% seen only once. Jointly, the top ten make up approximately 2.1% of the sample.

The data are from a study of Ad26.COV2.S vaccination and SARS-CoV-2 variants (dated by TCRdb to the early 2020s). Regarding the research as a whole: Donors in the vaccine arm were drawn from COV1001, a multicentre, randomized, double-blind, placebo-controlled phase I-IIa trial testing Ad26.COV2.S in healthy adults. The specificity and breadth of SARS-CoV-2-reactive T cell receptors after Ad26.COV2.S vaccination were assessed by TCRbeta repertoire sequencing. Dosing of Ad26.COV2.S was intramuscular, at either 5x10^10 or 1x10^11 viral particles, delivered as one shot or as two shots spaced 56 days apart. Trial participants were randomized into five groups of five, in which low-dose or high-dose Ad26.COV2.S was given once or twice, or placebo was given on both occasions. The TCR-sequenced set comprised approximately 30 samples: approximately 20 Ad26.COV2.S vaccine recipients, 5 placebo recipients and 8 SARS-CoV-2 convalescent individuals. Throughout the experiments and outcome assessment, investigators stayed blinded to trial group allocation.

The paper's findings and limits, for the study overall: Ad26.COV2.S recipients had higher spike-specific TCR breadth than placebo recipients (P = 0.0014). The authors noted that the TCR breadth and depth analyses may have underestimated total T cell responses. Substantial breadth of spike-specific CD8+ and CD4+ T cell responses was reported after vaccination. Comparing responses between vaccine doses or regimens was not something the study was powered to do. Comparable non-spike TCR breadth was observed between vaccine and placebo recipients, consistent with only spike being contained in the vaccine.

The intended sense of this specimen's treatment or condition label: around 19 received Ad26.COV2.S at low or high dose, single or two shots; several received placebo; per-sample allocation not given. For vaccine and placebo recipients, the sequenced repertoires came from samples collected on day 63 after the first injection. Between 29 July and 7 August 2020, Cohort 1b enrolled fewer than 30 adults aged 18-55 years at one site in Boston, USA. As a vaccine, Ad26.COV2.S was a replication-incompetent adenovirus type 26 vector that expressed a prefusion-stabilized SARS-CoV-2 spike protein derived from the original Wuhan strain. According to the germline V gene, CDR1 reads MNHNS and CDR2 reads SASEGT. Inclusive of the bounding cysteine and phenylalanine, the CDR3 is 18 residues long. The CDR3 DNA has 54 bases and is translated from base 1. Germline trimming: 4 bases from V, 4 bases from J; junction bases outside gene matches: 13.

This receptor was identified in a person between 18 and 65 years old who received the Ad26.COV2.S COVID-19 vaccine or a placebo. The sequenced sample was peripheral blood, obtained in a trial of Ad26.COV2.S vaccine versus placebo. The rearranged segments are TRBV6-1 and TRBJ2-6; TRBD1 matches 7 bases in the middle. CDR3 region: CASSVTGVGTGGANVLTF. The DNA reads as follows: TGTGCCAGCAGTGTAACAGGGGTTGGCACTGGGGGGGCCAACGTCCTGACTTTC.